This T cell receptor (beta chain) was obtained from a study of T-cell reconstitution after alpha-beta-depleted transplantation in children. Whole-study results and caveats: Where some patients showed high TCRbeta diversity at day 60, it came from recipient T cells and thymic progenitors that had survived. At around two months after transplant, the alpha-beta T cells were reportedly derived from several hundred expanded clones that came from non-depleted graft cells.

Unique molecular identifiers tagged the TCRbeta library. MiXCR, applied by TCRdb to the PCR reads, yields one record per CDR3 protein. The sample consists of approximately 190,000 distinct CDR3 sequences, roughly 6.3% of them appearing once. This clonotype was detected many times. Its antigen is unknown. V was trimmed by 2 bases and J by 8 bases, leaving 4 bases between them. The CDR3 is 11 residues long. The germline CDR1 and CDR2 sequences are MNHEY and SVGEGT. The receptor was isolated from a girl less than two years old with combined immunodeficiency, due to receive a stem cell transplant. The source material was PBMCs, sampled before TCRalphabeta/CD19-depleted stem cell transplant. The chain links TRBV6-2 or TRBV6-3 to TRBJ2-1; D is unclear. This CDR3 is CASSYPHEQFF. The CDR3 DNA follows: TGTGCCAGCAGTTACCCCCATGAGCAGTTCTTC.